Following are 30 T cell receptor beta chains from one sample sequenced in a study of spatial heterogeneity in lung cancer (dated by TCRdb to between 2017 and 2020). The library was produced with 5' RACE. Sequencing instrument: NextSeq 500. The public reads were quality trimmed at Q25 with fastp and then assembled into clones with MiXCR by TCRdb, keeping productive beta chains. Duplicate CDR3 protein sequences are folded into a single record with the most common DNA and genes. Present in this sample are thousands of distinct CDR3 sequences, roughly 9.6% of which were seen just once. Approximately 7% of the sample is taken by the ten largest. The sample's time point label, decoded: sample taken at primary tumor resection. The sample in question was normal lung tissue next to the tumor, obtained at surgery. All receptors come from a female donor with early-stage non-small cell lung cancer.

By share, this clonotype ranks as medium-sized. The rearrangement links TRBV12-5 to TRBJ2-3; D is possibly TRBD2 (5 bases). The CDR3 runs 12 residues. V lost 9 bases, J lost 0 bases, and 7 bases lay in between. Germline V gene sequence: CDR1 LGHNT, CDR2 FRNRAP. The CDR3 DNA reads TGTGCTAGCGGGGAGAGCACAGATACGCAGTATTTT. This gives the protein CASGESTDTQYF.

The chain joins TRBV20-1 to TRBJ2-5; the match to TRBD2 covers 10 bases. The trim removed 6 bases at V and 4 bases at J, leaving 2 bases unmatched. Germline CDR1 DFQATT, CDR2 SNEGSKA (reference sequence). The CDR3 loop spans 12 amino acids. The CDR3 here is CSARTSGETQYF. The CDR3 DNA reads as TGCAGTGCAAGGACTAGCGGAGAGACCCAGTACTTC.

By share, this clonotype counts as medium-sized (0.01 to 0.1%). The chain recombines TRBV12-3 or TRBV12-4 with TRBJ1-1, with a weak D call TRBD1 (5 bases). CDR3 length: 14 residues. The V end lost 6 bases, the J end lost 0 bases, and 11 bases lay between the germline ends. The CDR3 loop is CASSTPGMNTEAFF. CDR3 nucleotides: TGTGCCAGCAGCACGCCAGGGATGAACACTGAAGCTTTCTTT.

This clonotype rates as medium-sized (0.01 to 0.1%). This chain joins TRBV28 and TRBJ2-1, with D possibly matching TRBD1 (5 bases). The CDR3 is 12 amino acids. Germline values: CDR1 MDHEN, CDR2 SYDVKM. Trimming stripped 8 bases from V and 6 bases from J, with 11 bases between. The CDR3 loop is CASQGSSNEQFF. CDR3 bases: TGTGCCAGCCAGGGATCGAGCAATGAGCAGTTCTTC.

Many counts were recorded for this clonotype. Mismatch with germline at one junction end may stem from a read error. This chain uses TRBV7-2 with TRBJ2-2, with a weak D call TRBD2 (5 bases). The CDR3 covers 17 residues. Per the germline V gene, CDR1 is SGHTA and CDR2 is FQGNSA. The CDR3 DNA is TGTGCCAGCAGCTTAGCGGATATAAAACTTAACACCGGGGAGCCGTTTTTT. Protein sequence: CASSLADIKLNTGEPFF.

This clonotype is categorized as medium-sized. The V call is TRBV7-2, the J call TRBJ2-1, with 9 bases matching TRBD2. Per germline, CDR1 SGHTA and CDR2 FQGNSA. There are 16 residues in the CDR3. V lost 6 bases and J lost 4; bases outside the gene matches: 10. CDR3 in DNA: TGTGCCAGCAGAAGAGGTAGCGGGAGCGCTTACAATGAGCAGTTCTTC. Its translation is CASRRGSGSAYNEQFF.

This clonotype was picked up many times. The rearrangement uses TRBV30 and TRBJ1-2, with D tentatively TRBD1 (5 bases). This CDR3 spans 13 amino acids. Trimming shortened V by 3 bases and J by 7 bases, and 15 bases separated the two germline ends. Per the germline V gene, CDR1 is GTSNPN and CDR2 is SVGIG (reference sequence). The CDR3 reads CAWRPGRNFGYTF. The CDR3 DNA reads TGTGCCTGGAGGCCAGGGAGGAATTTTGGCTACACCTTC.

There are a few counts of this clonotype. The chain couples TRBV10-3 to TRBJ2-6; possibly TRBD1 or TRBD2 for D (5 bases each). The CDR3 consists of 14 residues. Germline-derived CDR1 and CDR2 are ENHRY and SYGVKD. Trimming pared 8 bases from V and 0 bases from J, leaving 8 bases between. CDR3 coding DNA: TGTGCCATCGGGACCGCCTCTGGGGCCAACGTCCTGACTTTC. Protein: CAIGTASGANVLTF.

By share, this clonotype ranks as medium-sized. The rearrangement links TRBV7-8 to TRBJ2-6; D not resolved. Trimming left V 5 bases short and J 0 bases short, with 5 bases between. The CDR3 is 14 amino acids. Germline CDR1 is SGHVS and CDR2 is FQNEAQ. The CDR3 nucleotides read TGTGCCAGCAGCCGCTCCTCTGGGGCCAACGTCCTGACTTTC. Translating it yields CASSRSSGANVLTF.

The table lists this clonotype with a few counts. J is TRBJ2-7 and V is TRBV28; no clear D gene. This CDR3 region has 13 residues. CDR1 and CDR2 from the germline V gene are MDHEN and SYDVKM. V gave up 6 bases and J gave up 0 bases, with 9 bases separating them. CDR3 loop: CASSLTPSYEQYF. The CDR3 DNA follows: TGTGCCAGCAGCCTCACCCCCTCCTACGAGCAGTACTTC.

This clonotype is medium-sized. The rearrangement joins TRBV29-1 to TRBJ2-2, with a possible D match to TRBD1 (5 bases). The CDR3 contains 14 residues. V was clipped by 1 base and J by 3 bases, with 9 bases between them. Germline V gene data show CDR1 as SQVTM and CDR2 as ANQGSEA. The CDR3 DNA reads TGCAGCGTTGAAGTTTCCAGGGACACCGGGGAGCTGTTTTTT. Protein product: CSVEVSRDTGELFF.

This clonotype came up many times. CDR3 nucleotide sequence: TGTGCCAGCAGTTACTCGGGTATGAGAGCCTACGAGCAGTACTTC. It yields the protein CASSYSGMRAYEQYF. The chain joins TRBV6-2 or TRBV6-3 to TRBJ2-7; D is undetermined. The CDR3 contains 15 residues. Per the germline V gene, CDR1 is MNHEY and CDR2 is SVGEGT. V was clipped by 0 bases and J by 2 bases, with 11 bases between them.

Relative to its sample, this clonotype is medium-sized. V usage is TRBV4-3 and J usage is TRBJ2-7; D is ambiguous. Trimming shortened V by 1 base and J by 7 bases, and 14 bases separated the two germline ends. From germline, CDR1 is LGHNA and CDR2 YSLEER. The CDR3 extends over 14 amino acids. CDR3: CASSQGSLANEQYF. CDR3 DNA sequence: TGCGCCAGCAGCCAAGGCTCGTTGGCGAATGAGCAGTACTTC.

Sample share makes this clonotype large. The rearrangement joins TRBV6-5 to TRBJ2-3; 13 nucleotides match TRBD2. Germline CDR1 is MNHEY and CDR2 is SVGAGI. The CDR3 spans 15 residues. The ends lost 10 bases at V and 5 bases at J; junction bases unmatched: 9. This CDR3 reads CATTLTSGRLDTQYF. Written as DNA, the CDR3 is TGTGCCACCACTTTGACTAGCGGGAGGCTAGATACGCAGTATTTT.

The chain couples TRBV19 to TRBJ2-3, with D possibly matching TRBD2 (6 bases). The CDR3 sequence is 16 residues long. Germline V gene data show CDR1 as LNHDA and CDR2 as SQIVND (reference sequence). V shed 2 bases and J shed 0 bases, with 12 bases lying between them. CDR3 residues: CASSIMGLASTDTQYF. DNA of the CDR3: TGTGCCAGTAGTATAATGGGACTGGCTAGCACAGATACGCAGTATTTT.

This clonotype is judged medium-sized. CDR3 bases: TGTGCCAGCAGCCAAGCGTATAGCGGGGGGTTCGACGAGCAGTACTTC. As protein: CASSQAYSGGFDEQYF. The chain is built from TRBV3-1 and TRBJ2-7; 10 bases match TRBD2. Losses at the gene ends were 1 base for V and 5 bases for J; bases not matched to a gene: 8. CDR1 and CDR2 (germline): LGHDT, YNNKEL (reference sequence). The CDR3 has 16 amino acids.

This clonotype was observed many times. The chain is built from TRBV12-3 or TRBV12-4 and TRBJ2-3; D is undetermined. The CDR3 is made up of 14 amino acids. The V end was cut by 3 bases, the J end by 0 bases, with 7 bases between. The CDR3 region is CASSLRLSTDTQYF. The CDR3 region has the DNA TGTGCCAGCAGTTTGAGGCTGAGCACAGATACGCAGTATTTT.

Here the CDR3 DNA reads TGCGCCAGCAGCTTGACTAGCATTCGGCAAGAGACCCAGTACTTC. It encodes CASSLTSIRQETQYF. V gene TRBV5-1 combines with J gene TRBJ2-5; possibly TRBD2 for D (6 bases). The CDR3 is 15 amino acids. Trimming stripped 1 base from V and 2 bases from J, with 12 bases between. Germline V CDR1 and CDR2: SGHRS, YFSETQ. Complete variable domain (other parts from reference TRBV5-1 and TRBJ2-5): KAGVTQTPRYLIKTRGQQVTLSCSPISGHRSVSWYQQTPGQGLQFLFEYFSETQRNKGNFPGRFSGRQFSNSRSEMNVSTLELGDSALYLCASSLTSIRQETQYFGPGTRLLVL.

This clonotype is categorized as medium-sized. The chain employs TRBV20-1 and TRBJ1-3; D uncertain. Per the germline V gene, CDR1 is DFQATT and CDR2 is SNEGSKA (reference sequence). The V and J ends lost 2 bases and 5 bases respectively, with 13 bases between them. The CDR3 spans 14 residues. CDR3 nucleotide sequence: TGCAGTGCTAGACAGATCGAACCCAGAAACACCATATATTTT. Its translation is CSARQIEPRNTIYF.

This clonotype ranks as medium-sized. The chain is built from TRBV2 and TRBJ1-2, with a weak D call TRBD1 (5 bases). Germline V gene lookup returns CDR1 SNHLY and CDR2 FYNNEI. The V end was cut by 2 bases, the J end by 5 bases, with 12 bases between. The CDR3 extends over 14 amino acids. This chain's CDR3 is CASSEQGFPYGYTF. CDR3 nucleotides: TGTGCCAGCAGTGAACAGGGATTTCCTTATGGCTACACCTTC.

Many counts were recorded for this clonotype. The CDR3 nucleotides are TGTGCCAGCAGCTTGGGGGTCAATCAGCCCCAGCATTTT. It yields the protein CASSLGVNQPQHF. The chain uses TRBV5-8 and TRBJ1-5; D uncertain. The CDR3 covers 13 residues. V lost 0 bases, J lost 3 bases, and 4 bases lay in between. The germline gives CDR1 SGHTS, CDR2 YDEGEE.

This clonotype was observed at least ten times. This sequence joins TRBV6-2 or TRBV6-3 and TRBJ2-7, with D possibly being TRBD1 (5 bases). CDR1 is MNHEY, CDR2 SVGEGT, per germline. V lost 7 bases, J lost 2 bases, and 15 bases lay in between. This CDR3 has 14 residues. The CDR3 sequence is CASTHWGTPYEQYF. As DNA, the CDR3 is TGTGCCAGCACCCACTGGGGCACCCCCTACGAGCAGTACTTC.

At least ten counts were recorded for this clonotype. This sequence joins TRBV4-1 and TRBJ1-4; D gene ambiguous. The V end lost 0 bases, the J end lost 7 bases, and 15 bases lay between the germline ends. There are 16 residues in the CDR3. Germline V gene lookup returns CDR1 MGHRA and CDR2 YSYEKL. As DNA, the CDR3 is TGCGCCAGCAGCCAAGAGAAGGGCCCGGGAGGTGAAAAACTGTTTTTT. Residues: CASSQEKGPGGEKLFF.

This clonotype is classed as medium-sized. The chain carries TRBV18 and TRBJ2-1; TRBD2 matches 12 bases. Trimming removed 3 bases from V and 10 bases from J; junction bases left unmatched: 10. The CDR3 is made up of 16 amino acids. Germline values: CDR1 KGHSH, CDR2 LQKENI. CDR3 in DNA: TGTGCCAGCTCACCTCGACCACTAGCGGGAGGAGAAGAGCAGTTCTTC. Its translation: CASSPRPLAGGEEQFF.

Of note for this clonotype: A read error is possible here, since a much larger clone lies one base away. The rearrangement links TRBV6-5 to TRBJ1-1, with D hard to call. Trimming took 0 bases from V and 3 from J, leaving 17 bases between them. The CDR3 has 17 amino acids. The germline CDR1 and CDR2 sequences are MNHEY and SVGAGI. As DNA, the CDR3 is TGTGCCAGCAGTTACTCGAACCCGGGAGGAGTCTACACTGAAGCTTTCTTT. Its protein product is CASSYSNPGGVYTEAFF.

By share, this clonotype ranks as medium-sized. V usage is TRBV20-1 and J usage is TRBJ1-1, with 7 bases lining up with TRBD1. V dropped 6 bases and J dropped 8; count of bases not matched to a gene: 12. CDR1 DFQATT and CDR2 SNEGSKA come from the germline V gene (reference sequence). The CDR3 has 13 amino acids. CDR3 coding DNA: TGCAGTGCCAGGGGGGGGCAGAATCTCGAAGCTTTCTTT. Translated, it gives CSARGGQNLEAFF.

This clonotype was recorded many times. This chain joins TRBV28 and TRBJ1-3; D unresolved. The CDR3 runs 15 residues. The V gene's germline CDR1 is MDHEN and CDR2 SYDVKM. Trimming took off 5 bases at V and 1 base at J, with 12 bases between the two ends. This CDR3 reads CASSLVAGSGNTIYF. The CDR3 DNA is TGTGCCAGCAGTCTCGTCGCGGGATCTGGAAACACCATATATTTT.

This clonotype is medium-sized within its sample. The V gene is TRBV7-9, the J gene TRBJ1-1; D is unclear. Germline V gene data show CDR1 as SEHNR and CDR2 as FQNEAQ (reference sequence). Trimming took 1 base from V and 0 from J, leaving 9 bases between them. The CDR3 is 15 residues long. The CDR3 sequence: CASSLVSGMNTEAFF. The CDR3 coding sequence is TGTGCCAGCAGCTTAGTTAGTGGCATGAACACTGAAGCTTTCTTT.

By sample fraction, this clonotype is medium-sized. The V gene is TRBV29-1, the J gene TRBJ1-1, with a tentative D call TRBD1 (5 bases). Germline V gives CDR1 SQVTM, CDR2 ANQGSEA. The CDR3 length is 14 residues. The V gene lost 4 bases and the J gene lost 0 bases, with 12 bases spanning the gap. CDR3 sequence reads: CSVAGPFLNTEAFF. CDR3 nucleotides: TGCAGCGTTGCGGGGCCGTTTTTGAACACTGAAGCTTTCTTT.

This clonotype is classed as medium-sized. CDR3 protein: CASSITGARSNSPLHF. The CDR3 coding sequence is TGTGCCAGCAGCATAACAGGGGCTCGTAGTAATTCACCCCTCCACTTT. The chain joins TRBV27 to TRBJ1-6; 7 positions agree with TRBD1. Trimming cost V 6 bases and J 6 bases; bases outside gene matches: 11. This CDR3 is 16 amino acids long. Germline V CDR1 and CDR2: MNHEY, SMNVEV (reference sequence).